Each of the 31 T cell receptor beta chains below was sequenced from the same sample in a study of CD8 T cells in Susac syndrome. With random hexamers, about 0.5 to 1 ug RNA was reverse transcribed. Each CDR3 protein gets one entry after TCRdb re-called the immunoSEQ multiplex PCR reads with MiXCR. Of about 76,000 distinct CDR3 sequences listed, approximately 93% are singletons. Sequenced: CD8+ T cells from PBMCs. The receptors were gathered from a human donor with Susac syndrome.

The chain links TRBV3-1 to TRBJ1-6; D might be TRBD1 (5 bases). The ends were cut back, 6 bases at V and 7 bases at J, with 13 bases in the middle. The CDR3 spans 14 residues. CDR1 LGHDT and CDR2 YNNKEL come from the germline V gene (reference sequence). CDR3: CASRQTVLNSPLHF. For the CDR3, the DNA is TGTGCCAGCAGACAGACAGTGTTAAATTCACCCCTCCACTTT.

This rearrangement joins TRBV18 to TRBJ2-7, with D tentatively TRBD1 (5 bases). The CDR3 loop spans 12 amino acids. Trimming took off 3 bases at V and 2 bases at J, with 5 bases between the two ends. Germline V gene sequence: CDR1 KGHSH, CDR2 LQKENI. CDR3 in amino acids: CASSPDTYEQYF. For the CDR3, the DNA is TGTGCCAGCTCACCGGACACCTACGAGCAGTACTTC.

The V and J genes are TRBV25-1 and TRBJ1-4, with TRBD1 identical over 7 bases. With 5 bases clipped from V and 5 bases from J, the junction kept 5 bases outside the gene matches. The CDR3 loop spans 14 amino acids. CDR1 and CDR2 (germline): MGHDK, SYGVNS. The CDR3, as DNA: TGTGCCAGCAGTTCAGGGGGTGGGAATGAAAAACTGTTTTTT. This translates into CASSSGGGNEKLFF.

CDR3 in amino acids: CASTTALNTEAFF. CDR3 bases: TGTGCCAGTACGACAGCCCTGAACACTGAAGCTTTCTTT. The chain links TRBV27 to TRBJ1-1; possibly TRBD1 for D (5 bases). The CDR3 consists of 13 residues. The V end lost 9 bases, the J end lost 0 bases, and 11 bases lay between the germline ends. CDR1 is MNHEY and CDR2 is SMNVEV in the germline V gene (reference sequence).

The rearrangement uses TRBV7-9 and TRBJ1-4; maybe TRBD1 (5 bases). The CDR3 totals 14 residues. Trimming left V 3 bases short and J 7 bases short, with 12 bases between. Germline V gives CDR1 SEHNR, CDR2 FQNEAQ (reference sequence). Here the CDR3 DNA reads TGTGCCAGCAGCTTCCGGGACCCCTCTGAAAAACTGTTTTTT. As protein: CASSFRDPSEKLFF.

The chain is built from TRBV10-2 and TRBJ2-7; D is undetermined. CDR3 length equals 12 residues. Trimming cost V 8 bases and J 2 bases, with 10 bases left between them. CDR1 and CDR2 (germline): WSHSY, SAAADI. CDR3 nucleotide sequence: TGCGCCAGCCGGCTGGGCGCCTACGAGCAGTACTTC. Its translation is CASRLGAYEQYF.

Of note for this clonotype: A junction boundary mismatches the germline segment, possibly from a read error. The rearrangement uses TRBV6-2 or TRBV6-3 and TRBJ2-2, with D possibly TRBD1 on 5 matching bases. The CDR3 runs to 13 residues. Germline V gene data show CDR1 as MNHEY and CDR2 as SVGEGT. The CDR3 loop is CASKGLGTGELFF. The CDR3 nucleotides are TGCGCCAGCAAGGGGCTTGGCACCGGGGAGCTGTTTTTT.

The chain uses TRBV12-3 or TRBV12-4 and TRBJ2-7, with D perhaps matching TRBD2 (6 bases). V was cut by 4 bases and J by 3 bases, with 10 bases left in between. The CDR3 is 13 amino acids. CDR3 residues: CASSWGGNYEQYF. CDR3 coding DNA: TGTGCCAGCAGTTGGGGCGGGAACTACGAGCAGTACTTC.

V usage is TRBV19 and J usage is TRBJ2-2; D not resolved. The germline V and J ends were trimmed by 7 bases and 0 bases, with 18 bases remaining between them. CDR1 is LNHDA and CDR2 is SQIVND in the germline V gene (reference sequence). The CDR3 sequence is 17 residues long. The CDR3 loop is CASTSPLLSTNTGELFF. In DNA form, the CDR3 reads TGTGCCAGTACCTCTCCGCTCCTTTCGACGAACACCGGGGAGCTGTTTTTT.

The CDR3 region is CASSPEAGRLDTDTQYF. Written as DNA, the CDR3 is TGTGCCAGCTCACCAGAGGCAGGGCGACTAGACACAGATACGCAGTATTTT. The chain uses TRBV18 and TRBJ2-3; tentative D call: TRBD2 (6 bases). CDR3 length: 17 residues. Germline CDR1 and CDR2: KGHSH and LQKENI. The V end lost 2 bases, the J end lost 2 bases, and 17 bases lay between the germline ends.

The chain employs TRBV2 and TRBJ1-4; perhaps TRBD1 as D (5 bases). Germline V gives CDR1 SNHLY, CDR2 FYNNEI. V was pared by 6 bases and J by 8 bases, with 7 bases between. The length of the CDR3 is 11 residues. CDR3 nucleotides: TGTGCCAGCAGGCGGGGGGAAAAACTGTTTTTT. This encodes CASRRGEKLFF.

The V and J genes are TRBV27 and TRBJ2-1; TRBD2 agrees at 12 bases. V was pared by 5 bases and J by 7 bases, with 6 bases of the junction left unmatched. Per germline, CDR1 MNHEY and CDR2 SMNVEV (reference sequence). The CDR3 runs 15 residues. The CDR3 DNA sequence: TGTGCCAGCAGTCCACGACTAGCGGGAGTAAATGAGCAGTTCTTC. It is translated as CASSPRLAGVNEQFF.

J is TRBJ1-5 and V is TRBV12-3 or TRBV12-4, with no clear D. This CDR3 has 15 residues. V was clipped by 4 bases and J by 6 bases, with 16 bases between them. The CDR3 DNA reads TGTGCCAGCAGTTATCGACCCGGGTCGGGTCAGCCCCAGCATTTT. Protein: CASSYRPGSGQPQHF.

This clonotype was found once. The V and J genes are TRBV4-1 and TRBJ2-2; 9 nucleotides align to TRBD1. J gave up 5 bases and V 4 bases, and 5 bases lay outside the gene matches. Germline V gives CDR1 MGHRA, CDR2 YSYEKL. The CDR3 length is 15 residues. CDR3 residues: CASSLHRGRTGELFF. In DNA form, the CDR3 reads TGCGCCAGCAGCCTTCACAGGGGGCGAACCGGGGAGCTGTTTTTT.

The V and J genes are TRBV11-2 and TRBJ2-1; weak D call: TRBD2 (6 bases). V lost 6 bases and J 4 bases, leaving 16 bases between the germline ends. The germline V gene encodes CDR1 SGHAT and CDR2 FQNNGV. The CDR3 has 15 amino acids. The DNA for the CDR3 is TGTGCCAGCAGTTCACTAGCTGTGCCATACAATGAGCAGTTCTTC. Translating it yields CASSSLAVPYNEQFF.

This clonotype was seen a single time. This chain uses TRBV30 with TRBJ2-1; no clear D. CDR3 length: 15 residues. With 6 bases removed from V and 5 bases from J, the gap between germline ends came to 20 bases. Germline values: CDR1 GTSNPN, CDR2 SVGIG (reference sequence). The CDR3 region is CACPLGDGPHNEQFF. CDR3 in DNA: TGTGCCTGCCCCTTGGGCGACGGGCCGCACAATGAGCAGTTCTTC.

This chain links TRBV5-4 with TRBJ2-7; a weak D match, TRBD2 (6 bases). The germline gives CDR1 SGHNT, CDR2 YYREEE (reference sequence). Deletions cut 3 bases from V and 5 bases from J, with 9 bases between. The CDR3 runs 12 residues. DNA of the CDR3: TGTGCCAGCAGCTGGGGGGATGACGAGCAGTACTTC. This encodes CASSWGDDEQYF.

The CDR3 bases are TGTGCCAGCAGCCCCACGCCGTACCAAGAGACCCAGTACTTC. This translates into CASSPTPYQETQYF. The rearrangement links TRBV3-1 to TRBJ2-5; D unresolved. The CDR3 has 14 amino acids. CDR1 and CDR2 (germline): LGHDT, YNNKEL (reference sequence). Between the trimmed V and J ends, which lost 4 bases and 0 bases, there was a span of 9 bases.

The genes are TRBV2 and TRBJ2-1; 8 bases agree with TRBD2. V lost 4 bases, J lost 4 bases, and 6 bases stayed unmatched. CDR1 SNHLY and CDR2 FYNNEI come from the germline V gene. The CDR3 covers 15 residues. CDR3 loop: CASSGYGGAYNEQFF. CDR3 sequence (DNA): TGTGCCAGCAGTGGATACGGGGGGGCTTACAATGAGCAGTTCTTC.

V is TRBV7-9 and J is TRBJ1-4; D perhaps matches TRBD1 (5 bases). V was clipped by 4 bases and J by 8 bases, with 17 bases between them. CDR1 is SEHNR, CDR2 FQNEAQ, per germline (reference sequence). This CDR3 contains 15 residues. CDR3 bases: TGTGCCAGCAGCTCACAGGATCTACGGGAAGAAAAACTGTTTTTT. This translates into CASSSQDLREEKLFF.

The chain links TRBV10-3 to TRBJ2-1, with 11 bases identical to TRBD2. CDR1 is ENHRY, CDR2 SYGVKD, per germline. The CDR3 consists of 16 residues. The V gene end was trimmed by 0 bases and the J gene end by 4 bases; junction bases not matched to a gene: 2. The CDR3: CAISESGLAAYNEQFF. Written as DNA, the CDR3 is TGTGCCATCAGTGAGTCGGGACTAGCGGCTTACAATGAGCAGTTCTTC.

The V gene is TRBV29-1, the J gene TRBJ1-2; D is perhaps TRBD1 (6 bases). Germline V gene sequence: CDR1 SQVTM, CDR2 ANQGSEA. Trimming cost V 2 bases and J 8 bases, with 12 bases left between them. The length of the CDR3 is 12 residues. CDR3 coding DNA: TGCAGCGTTGAAAGACAGGCAGGAGGCTACACCTTC. Translating gives CSVERQAGGYTF.

This clonotype has a single count. CDR3 in DNA: TGTGCCAGCGCCCTCGGCTATTCCTACGAGCAGTACTTC. Its translation is CASALGYSYEQYF. The V and J genes are TRBV2 and TRBJ2-7; D is unclear. Trimming took 8 bases from V and 1 from J, leaving 12 bases between them. CDR3 length: 13 residues. The germline CDR1 and CDR2 sequences are SNHLY and FYNNEI.

The chain uses TRBV2 and TRBJ2-1; no clear D. Trimming took 6 bases from V and 8 from J, leaving 8 bases between them. Germline V gene data show CDR1 as SNHLY and CDR2 as FYNNEI. The CDR3 contains 11 residues. The CDR3 protein is CASSPVHEQFF. DNA for the CDR3: TGTGCCAGCAGCCCTGTTCATGAGCAGTTCTTC. Variable domain in full (rest from reference TRBV2 and TRBJ2-1): EPEVTQTPSHQVTQMGQEVILRCVPISNHLYFYWYRQILGQKVEFLVSFYNNEISEKSEIFDDQFSVERPDGSNFTLKIRSTKLEDSAMYFCASSPVHEQFFGPGTRLTVL.

CDR3 sequence: CASSLGAGPPPFF. The DNA of the CDR3 is TGTGCCAGCAGCTTGGGGGCGGGGCCACCGCCGTTCTTC. This chain joins TRBV5-6 and TRBJ2-1; possibly TRBD2 for D (6 bases). The CDR3 runs to 13 residues. With 0 bases removed from V and 15 bases from J, the gap between germline ends came to 16 bases. Germline V gene data show CDR1 as SGHDT and CDR2 as YYEEEE.

This chain links TRBV4-2 with TRBJ2-7; 10 bases fit TRBD1. The CDR3 totals 17 residues. The germline CDR1 and CDR2 sequences are LGHNA and YNFKEQ. The V and J ends lost 2 bases and 3 bases, in that order; junction bases with no gene match: 10. The CDR3 region is CASSQPPGQGFFYEQYF. The CDR3 DNA reads TGTGCCAGCAGCCAACCTCCGGGACAGGGGTTTTTCTACGAGCAGTACTTC.

The V call is TRBV7-9, the J call TRBJ1-5; D call uncertain. This CDR3 comprises 14 residues. In germline, CDR1 is SEHNR, CDR2 FQNEAQ (reference sequence). Deletions cut 0 bases from V and 5 bases from J, with 8 bases between. The CDR3 nucleotides read TGTGCCAGCAGCTTAGCGAGGTCCGATCAGCCCCAGCATTTT. Translation gives CASSLARSDQPQHF.

The rearrangement uses TRBV7-9 and TRBJ2-3; maybe TRBD2 (5 bases). Per germline, CDR1 SEHNR and CDR2 FQNEAQ (reference sequence). Trimming cost V 3 bases and J 1 base, with 11 bases left between them. This CDR3 spans 15 amino acids. Here the CDR3 reads CASSFTSRGTDTQYF. The CDR3 bases are TGTGCCAGCAGCTTTACTAGTCGGGGCACAGATACGCAGTATTTT.

The chain has TRBV5-4 and TRBJ2-7; 7 bases are shared with TRBD1. The germline CDR1 and CDR2 sequences are SGHNT and YYREEE (reference sequence). With V trimmed by 2 bases and J by 3 bases, 2 bases remained unmatched. CDR3 length: 13 amino acids. In nucleotides, the CDR3 is TGTGCCAGCAGCTTCGGGACAGACTACGAGCAGTACTTC. Protein: CASSFGTDYEQYF.

The V and J genes are TRBV7-2 and TRBJ1-2; D is undetermined. The CDR3 length is 12 residues. The V end lost 1 base, the J end lost 6 bases, and 6 bases lay between the germline ends. The germline CDR1 and CDR2 sequences are SGHTA and FQGNSA. The CDR3 spells CASSLEGNGYTF. CDR3 DNA: TGTGCCAGCAGCTTAGAGGGTAATGGCTACACCTTC. Looking up the rest from reference TRBV7-2 and TRBJ1-2 gives the full variable domain: GAGVSQSPSNKVTEKGKDVELRCDPISGHTALYWYRQSLGQGLEFLIYFQGNSAPDKSGLPSDRFSAERTGGSVSTLTIQRTQQEDSAVYLCASSLEGNGYTFGSGTRLTVV.

This clonotype was counted a single time. The chain carries TRBV20-1 and TRBJ1-1, with D possibly TRBD1 on 5 matching bases. The CDR3 has 14 amino acids. Trimming removed 1 base from V and 0 bases from J, with 9 bases in between. Germline lookup yields CDR1 DFQATT and CDR2 SNEGSKA (reference sequence). The CDR3 DNA reads TGCAGTGCTAGAGTTGACAGCATGAACACTGAAGCTTTCTTT. Residues: CSARVDSMNTEAFF.